This is a list of T cell receptor beta chains from one sample in a study of shared clonotypes between healthy human individuals. Data came from immunoSEQ multiplex PCR; TCRdb stores just in-frame clones and leaves some out. The sample consists of some 740,000 clones, 90% to 95% of them appearing once. The sequenced sample consisted of naive CD8+ T cells sorted from blood. Receptors originate from a man aged 25-45 years in good health. Each CDR3 is given with its conserved first and last residue. A D gene is named only where the DNA matches it firmly. Where a row states a size, it is once, few, many or the class of an expanded clone; other rows omit it.

D,size,J,V,DNA,CDR3
TRBD2,-,TRBJ2-1,TRBV29-1,TGCAGCGTCTCGACGGGACTAGCGGGAGGCTCTGACTACAATGAGCAGTTCTTC,CSVSTGLAGGSDYNEQFF
-,-,TRBJ2-7,TRBV28,TGTGCCAGCAGTTTACGACCGGGCGGCACCTACGAGCAGTACTTC,CASSLRPGGTYEQYF
-,-,TRBJ2-5,TRBV5-8,TGTGCCAGCAGCTCGGGAGTTGAGGGTTATTACCAAGAGACCCAGTACTTC,CASSSGVEGYYQETQYF
-,-,TRBJ1-2,TRBV9,TGTGCCAGCAGCGTAGTATCCGGAGCTAACTATGGCTACACCTTC,CASSVVSGANYGYTF
TRBD2,-,TRBJ2-7,TRBV7-8,TGTGCCAGCAGCCACGAGCGGGAGAACGGTTACGAGCAGTACTTC,CASSHERENGYEQYF
-,-,TRBJ2-1,TRBV7-8,TGTGCCAGCAGATCCTACGGAGGATTTTACAATGAGCAGTTCTTC,CASRSYGGFYNEQFF
-,-,TRBJ2-2,TRBV11-1,TGTGCCAGCAGCCTGCTCGGGGCCGGGGAGCTGTTTTTT,CASSLLGAGELFF
TRBD2,-,TRBJ2-7,TRBV9,TGTGCCAGCAGCCCCCGGGACAGTTATAGCGGGAGCTCCTACGAGCAGTACTTC,CASSPRDSYSGSSYEQYF
-,-,TRBJ2-2,TRBV4-3,TGCGCCAGCAGCCAAGGGCCAGGGGTGAACACCGGGGAGCTGTTTTTT,CASSQGPGVNTGELFF
TRBD1,-,TRBJ1-1,TRBV7-9,TGTGCCAGCAGCACGGACAGGGGCGACCTTATGAACACTGAAGCTTTCTTT,CASSTDRGDLMNTEAFF
-,-,TRBJ1-4,TRBV13,TGTGCCAGCAGCCCAGGGATGGCTAATGAAAAACTGTTTTTT,CASSPGMANEKLFF
-,-,TRBJ2-2,TRBV29-1,TGCAGCGTTGAAGATGCCAGCGGTTCGGGCACCGGGGAGCTGTTTTTT,CSVEDASGSGTGELFF
-,-,TRBJ2-2,TRBV28,TGTGCCAGCAGTTTATACACCGGGGAGCTGTTTTTT,CASSLYTGELFF
-,-,TRBJ1-5,TRBV7-9,TGTGCCAGCAGCCCGGCAGGGTCCAGCAATCAGCCCCAGCATTTT,CASSPAGSSNQPQHF
TRBD1,-,TRBJ1-1,TRBV10-2,TGCGCCACACTCAGGGGGATCACTGAAGCTTTCTTT,CATLRGITEAFF
-,-,TRBJ1-5,TRBV30,TGTGCCTGGAGTGTAAAACAGGGTTGGAATCAGCCCCAGCATTTT,CAWSVKQGWNQPQHF
TRBD2,-,TRBJ2-7,TRBV5-1,TGCGCCAGCAGCTTGGAAGCGGGAGGGCCGTACGAGCAGTACTTC,CASSLEAGGPYEQYF
-,-,TRBJ2-3,TRBV6-1,TGTGCCAGCAGTGAATATGAGGGGACTAGCACAGATACGCAGTATTTT,CASSEYEGTSTDTQYF
-,once,TRBJ2-7,TRBV6-5,TGTGCCAGCAGTTACTCAGGGGCGGCCTCCTACGAGCAGTACTTC,CASSYSGAASYEQYF
TRBD1,-,TRBJ1-1,TRBV5-4,TGTGCCAGCAGCTTGGGGACAGGGGGAGGCACTGAAGCTTTCTTT,CASSLGTGGGTEAFF
-,-,TRBJ1-1,TRBV7-9,TGTGCCAGCAGCTTATGGGAGGAAGCTTTCTTT,CASSLWEEAFF
TRBD1,-,TRBJ2-7,TRBV7-6,TGTGCCAGCAGCCCGGGATCCGGGACAGGGGACGAGCAGTACTTC,CASSPGSGTGDEQYF
-,many,TRBJ2-7,TRBV7-9,TGTGCCAGCAGCTCCCCCTCCTACGAGCAGTACTTC,CASSSPSYEQYF
-,-,TRBJ2-7,TRBV28,TGTGCCAGCAGTTTTGAATACTACGAGCAGTACTTC,CASSFEYYEQYF
-,-,TRBJ2-1,TRBV5-1,TGCGCCAGTAGCGTCCGGGTCAATGAGCAGTTCTTC,CASSVRVNEQFF
-,-,TRBJ2-7,TRBV6-5,TGTGCCAGCAGTCCCGACGTATCCTCCTACGAGCAGTACTTC,CASSPDVSSYEQYF
-,-,TRBJ2-3,TRBV5-1,TGCGCCAGCAGTTCCGTTATTGGGACTGATACGCAGTATTTT,CASSSVIGTDTQYF
-,-,TRBJ1-2,TRBV28,TGTGCCAGCAGTTTAGCTTCGTCGGGGAAATATGGCTACACCTTC,CASSLASSGKYGYTF
-,-,TRBJ2-7,TRBV27,TGTGCCAGCAGTTTTGCGGGGACAGACTACGAGCAGTACTTC,CASSFAGTDYEQYF
TRBD2,-,TRBJ2-3,TRBV15,TGTGCCACCAGCAGAGCTAGCGGGATACGCTCAGATACGCAGTATTTT,CATSRASGIRSDTQYF
-,-,TRBJ1-2,TRBV19,TGTGCCAGTAGTATCTCGGGACACTATAACTATGGCTACACCTTC,CASSISGHYNYGYTF
-,-,TRBJ2-7,TRBV5-5,TGTGCCAGCAGCTTGGCTTACAGGACCTACGAGCAGTACTTC,CASSLAYRTYEQYF
-,-,TRBJ2-1,TRBV6-5,TGTGCCAGCAGTTATAATTTGGGCAATGAGCAGTTCTTC,CASSYNLGNEQFF
TRBD2,-,TRBJ2-1,TRBV29-1,TGCAGCGTTGAAGGGGGGGGTGATAGTGAGCAGTTCTTC,CSVEGGGDSEQFF
-,-,TRBJ1-4,TRBV18,TGTGCCAGCTCACCCATAGGGTCTGGGGATGAAAAACTGTTTTTT,CASSPIGSGDEKLFF
-,-,TRBJ2-3,TRBV30,TGTGCCTGGAGTGGACTGGGACAAGCGAGCACAGATACGCAGTATTTT,CAWSGLGQASTDTQYF
-,-,TRBJ2-2,TRBV9,TGTGCCAGCAGCGTAGCGGGGTCTGGGGAGCTGTTTTTT,CASSVAGSGELFF
-,few,TRBJ2-3,TRBV28,TGTGCCAGCAGTGGGATAACAGATACGCAGTATTTT,CASSGITDTQYF
-,once,TRBJ1-2,TRBV19,TGTGCCAGTAGTATCACTGCAGCTAACTATGGCTACACCTTC,CASSITAANYGYTF
-,-,TRBJ2-7,TRBV7-9,TGTGCCAGCAGCTCACCAGCTAGATCCGAGCAGTACTTC,CASSSPARSEQYF
-,-,TRBJ2-2,TRBV9,TGTGCCAGCACCCCTTTTAGGGCAGCTTCCACCGGGGAGCTGTTTTTT,CASTPFRAASTGELFF
-,-,TRBJ1-2,TRBV7-6,TGTGCCAGCAGCTCCCGGGGGGTAGCCTCCTTGGGCTATGGCTACACCTTC,CASSSRGVASLGYGYTF
-,-,TRBJ2-1,TRBV7-8,TGTGCCAGCAGCTTAGTGGGGGACTACAATGAGCAGTTCTTC,CASSLVGDYNEQFF
-,-,TRBJ2-7,TRBV9,TGTGCCAGCAGCGTAGAGAGCTCCTACGAGCAGTACTTC,CASSVESSYEQYF
TRBD2,few,TRBJ2-7,TRBV27,TGTGCCAGCAGTTCGGGGACTAGCGGGATCTACGAGCAGTACTTC,CASSSGTSGIYEQYF
-,-,TRBJ1-2,TRBV10-3,TGTGCCATCAGTGAGTCTCGCGCACCAATCAAATGGGATGGCTACACCTTC,CAISESRAPIKWDGYTF
TRBD2,-,TRBJ2-7,TRBV6-6,TGTGCCAGCAGGGCGGGACTAGCAGTGCACGAGCAGTACTTC,CASRAGLAVHEQYF
-,few,TRBJ1-5,TRBV19,TGTGCCAGTAGTATAAACCCGCTCAGGGGTGATCAGCCCCAGCATTTT,CASSINPLRGDQPQHF
-,-,TRBJ2-4,TRBV18,TGTGCCAGCTCACCACCTCCAGGGGACATTCAGTACTTC,CASSPPPGDIQYF
-,-,TRBJ2-7,TRBV6-1,TGTGCCAGCAGCGATTCAGAACTGACCTCCTACGAGCAGTACTTC,CASSDSELTSYEQYF
TRBD1,-,TRBJ1-1,TRBV4-1,TGCGCCAGCAGCAACCCGGGACAGGGAAACACTGAAGCTTTCTTT,CASSNPGQGNTEAFF
TRBD1,-,TRBJ2-2,TRBV15,TGTGCCACCAGCAGAGAGGGACAGGGGGCGACCGGGGAGCTGTTTTTT,CATSREGQGATGELFF
-,-,TRBJ2-1,TRBV29-1,TGCAGCGTTGAAGATAGAGGCGACTCCTACAATGAGCAGTTCTTC,CSVEDRGDSYNEQFF
TRBD1,-,TRBJ2-7,TRBV9,TGTGCCAGCAGCCAAACCGGGACAGGGAACTACGAGCAGTACTTC,CASSQTGTGNYEQYF
-,-,TRBJ1-4,TRBV23-1,TGCGCCAGCAGTCCCTGGCAGCGCCGTGCAACTAATGAAAAACTGTTTTTT,CASSPWQRRATNEKLFF